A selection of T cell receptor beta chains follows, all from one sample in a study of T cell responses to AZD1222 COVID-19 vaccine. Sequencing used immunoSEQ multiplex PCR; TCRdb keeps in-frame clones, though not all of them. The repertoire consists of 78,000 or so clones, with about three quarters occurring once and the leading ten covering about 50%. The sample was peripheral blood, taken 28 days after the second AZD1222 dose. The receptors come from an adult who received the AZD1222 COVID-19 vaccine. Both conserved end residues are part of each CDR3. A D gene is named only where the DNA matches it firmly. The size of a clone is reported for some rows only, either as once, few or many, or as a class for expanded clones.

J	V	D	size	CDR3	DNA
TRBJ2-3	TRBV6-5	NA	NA	CASFPRGATDTQYF	TGTGCCAGCTTCCCTCGGGGGGCCACAGATACGCAGTATTTT
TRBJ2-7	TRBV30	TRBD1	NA	CAGDRELSYEQYF	TGTGCCGGTGACAGGGAACTCTCCTACGAGCAGTACTTC
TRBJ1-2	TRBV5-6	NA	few	CASSFGQNYGYTF	TGTGCCAGCAGTTTTGGACAGAACTATGGCTACACCTTC
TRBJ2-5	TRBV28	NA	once	CASSLQGRLETQYF	TGTGCCAGCAGTTTACAGGGGCGTTTAGAGACCCAGTACTTC
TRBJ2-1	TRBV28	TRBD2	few	CASRGLAGGNEQFF	TGTGCCAGCAGGGGACTAGCGGGAGGCAATGAGCAGTTCTTC
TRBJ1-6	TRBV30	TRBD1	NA	CAGDRGNSPLHF	TGTGCCGGGGACAGGGGCAATTCACCCCTCCACTTT
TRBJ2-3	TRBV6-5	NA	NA	CASSYQADTDTQYF	TGTGCCAGCAGTTACCAGGCCGACACAGATACGCAGTATTTT
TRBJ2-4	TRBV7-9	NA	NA	CASAAVAKNIQYF	TGTGCCAGCGCAGCGGTAGCCAAAAACATTCAGTACTTC
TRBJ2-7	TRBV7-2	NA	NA	CASSRDKQYEQYF	TGTGCCAGCAGCCGGGACAAACAATACGAGCAGTACTTC
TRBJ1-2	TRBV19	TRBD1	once	CASSPRAISRDSQDGYTF	TGTGCCAGTAGTCCTCGCGCTATCTCCAGGGACAGCCAGGATGGCTACACCTTC
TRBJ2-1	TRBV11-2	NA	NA	CASSLDLVAADEQFF	TGTGCCAGCAGCTTAGATTTAGTTGCTGCAGACGAGCAGTTCTTC
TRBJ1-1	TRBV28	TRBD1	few	CASKQGGTEAFF	TGTGCCAGCAAACAGGGGGGCACTGAAGCTTTCTTT
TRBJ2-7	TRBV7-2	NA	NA	CASSPGSHRGEQYF	TGTGCCAGCAGCCCCGGGTCCCATCGGGGAGAGCAGTACTTC
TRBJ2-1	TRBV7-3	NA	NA	CASSPSIGNEQFF	TGTGCCAGCAGCCCTTCAATTGGCAATGAGCAGTTCTTC
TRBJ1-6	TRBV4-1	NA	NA	CASSRGTEDNSPLHF	TGCGCCAGCAGCCGAGGGACCGAGGATAATTCACCCCTCCACTTT
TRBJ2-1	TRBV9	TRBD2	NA	CASSVGVSGSSYNEQFF	TGTGCCAGCAGCGTAGGGGTTAGCGGGAGCTCCTACAATGAGCAGTTCTTC
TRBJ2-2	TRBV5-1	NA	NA	CASSLTGVPGELFF	TGCGCCAGCAGCTTGACCGGGGTGCCCGGGGAGCTGTTTTTT
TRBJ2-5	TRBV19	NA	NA	CASSIRGLETQYF	TGTGCCAGTAGTATACGGGGGCTAGAGACCCAGTACTTC
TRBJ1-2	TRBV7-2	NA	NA	CASSPPGGEGYTF	TGTGCCAGCAGCCCTCCGGGAGGTGAAGGCTACACCTTC
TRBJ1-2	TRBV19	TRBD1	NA	CASRHDRGHGYTF	TGTGCCAGTAGGCATGACAGGGGGCACGGCTACACCTTC